Listed below are T cell receptor beta chains from one sample, sequenced in a study of shared clonotypes between healthy human individuals. Data came from immunoSEQ multiplex PCR; TCRdb stores just in-frame clones and leaves some out. The sample yields about 800,000 clones, roughly 96% seen once. The sample comprised naive CD8+ T cells sorted from blood. All receptors come from a man younger than 45 in good health. Each CDR3 is given with its conserved first and last residue. D genes are given only for firm matches. Clone size is shown for a subset of rows, as once, few, many or a class of expanded clone.

V gene	CDR3 length	clone size	J gene	D gene	CDR3 DNA	CDR3 protein
TRBV7-9	16	.	TRBJ2-1	.	TGTGCCAGCAGCTTAAATGCCCCGCGGCCCTACAATGAGCAGTTCTTC	CASSLNAPRPYNEQFF
TRBV6-5	15	.	TRBJ1-5	.	TGTGCCAGCAGTTACTCTCCATCAGCTGGTCAGCCCCAGCATTTT	CASSYSPSAGQPQHF
TRBV7-2	12	.	TRBJ2-2	.	TGTGCCAGCAGCCCTTTCACCGGGGAGCTGTTTTTT	CASSPFTGELFF
TRBV5-1	13	once	TRBJ2-5	.	TGCGCCAGCAGCGCCCCGGACCAAGAGACCCAGTACTTC	CASSAPDQETQYF
TRBV2	12	once	TRBJ1-4	TRBD1	TGTGCCTCCAGGGGGCGGGTAGAAAAACTGTTTTTT	CASRGRVEKLFF
TRBV18	18	.	TRBJ2-6	.	TGTGCCAGCTCACCATTCAGCAGGGGAACCTCTGGGGCCAACGTCCTGACTTTC	CASSPFSRGTSGANVLTF
TRBV11-2	17	.	TRBJ2-1	TRBD2	TGTGCCAGCAGCTTAGGTACGCGGACTAGAAGTTTCAATGAGCAGTTCTTC	CASSLGTRTRSFNEQFF
TRBV7-9	12	.	TRBJ1-4	.	TGTGCCAGCAGCTTACAGAATGAAAAACTGTTTTTT	CASSLQNEKLFF
TRBV7-6	15	.	TRBJ2-7	TRBD1	TGTGCCAGCAGTGCTACAGGGGGCGACCACTACGAGCAGTACTTC	CASSATGGDHYEQYF
TRBV7-9	16	.	TRBJ2-7	TRBD1	TGTGCCAGCAGCTCCACTACTGGGACAGGGCGGTACGAGCAGTACTTC	CASSSTTGTGRYEQYF
TRBV7-9	15	.	TRBJ2-2	TRBD2	TGTGCCAGCAGGTCTAGCGGGGTCAACACCGGGGAGCTGTTTTTT	CASRSSGVNTGELFF
TRBV6-1	13	.	TRBJ2-7	.	TGTGCCAGCGCGGCTCAGAGCTCCTACGAGCAGTACTTC	CASAAQSSYEQYF
TRBV10-2	13	.	TRBJ2-2	.	TGCGCCAGCAGTGAGTCTCACACCGGGGAGCTGTTTTTT	CASSESHTGELFF
TRBV7-8	14	.	TRBJ2-7	TRBD2	TGTGCCAGCAGCTTCGGGGGGTTGTTGTACGAGCAGTACTTC	CASSFGGLLYEQYF
TRBV27	16	.	TRBJ2-1	TRBD2	TGTGCCAGCAGTTCCAAGCGGGAGCGGTCCTACAATGAGCAGTTCTTC	CASSSKRERSYNEQFF
TRBV7-8	16	once	TRBJ2-5	.	TGTGCCAGCAGCTTATTGGTAGGGGGTTACCAAGAGACCCAGTACTTC	CASSLLVGGYQETQYF
TRBV15	16	once	TRBJ1-2	.	TGTGCCACCAGCAGAGATCTAACGGACAGACCCTATGGCTACACCTTC	CATSRDLTDRPYGYTF
TRBV19	13	.	TRBJ1-1	.	TGTGCCAGTAGTGAGGGGGGCGCACTTGAAGCTTTCTTT	CASSEGGALEAFF
TRBV6-5	14	few	TRBJ2-7	.	TGTGCCAGCAGTTACTCTTTAAGCTCCTACGAGCAGTACTTC	CASSYSLSSYEQYF
TRBV9	12	.	TRBJ2-2	.	TGTGCCAGCAGCGTAGGATCCGGGGAGCTGTTTTTT	CASSVGSGELFF
TRBV7-3	15	.	TRBJ2-2	.	TGTGCCAGCAGCTTAATTGCCGGTCGCACCGGGGAGCTGTTTTTT	CASSLIAGRTGELFF
TRBV11-2	14	.	TRBJ1-1	TRBD1	TGTGCCAGCAGGGGGACAGAATTGAACACTGAAGCTTTCTTT	CASRGTELNTEAFF
TRBV9	16	.	TRBJ1-2	TRBD1	TGTGCCAGCAGCGGGGCCCCAAAGACAGGGAACTATGGCTACACCTTC	CASSGAPKTGNYGYTF